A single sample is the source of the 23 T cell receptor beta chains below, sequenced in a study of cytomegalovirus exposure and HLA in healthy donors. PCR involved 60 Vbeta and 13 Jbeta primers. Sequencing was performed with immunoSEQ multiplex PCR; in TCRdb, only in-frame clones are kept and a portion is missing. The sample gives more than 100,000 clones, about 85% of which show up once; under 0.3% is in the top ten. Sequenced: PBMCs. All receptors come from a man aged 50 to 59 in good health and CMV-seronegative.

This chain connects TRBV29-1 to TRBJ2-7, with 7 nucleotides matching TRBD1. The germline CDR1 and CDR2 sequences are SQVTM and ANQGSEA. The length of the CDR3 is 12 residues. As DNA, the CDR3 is TGCAGTTACAGGGGTAGGACCTACGAGCAGTACTTC. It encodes CSYRGRTYEQYF.

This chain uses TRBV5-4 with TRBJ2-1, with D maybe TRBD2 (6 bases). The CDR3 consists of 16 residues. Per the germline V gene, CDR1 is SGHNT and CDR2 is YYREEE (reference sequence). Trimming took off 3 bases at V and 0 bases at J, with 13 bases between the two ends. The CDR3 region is CASSSFGGSSYNEQFF. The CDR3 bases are TGTGCCAGCAGCTCTTTTGGGGGGAGCTCCTACAATGAGCAGTTCTTC.

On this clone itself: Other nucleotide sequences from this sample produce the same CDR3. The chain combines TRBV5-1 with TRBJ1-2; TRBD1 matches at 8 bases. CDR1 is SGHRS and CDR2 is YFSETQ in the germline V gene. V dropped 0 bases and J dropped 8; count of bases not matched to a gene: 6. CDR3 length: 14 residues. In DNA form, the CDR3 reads TGCGCCAGCAGCTTGGCCGGGACAGGAGGAGGCTACACCTTC. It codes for CASSLAGTGGGYTF.

DNA of the CDR3: TGCGCCAGCAGCTTGAGGACTAGCGGGGCCGGGGAGCTGTTTTTT. Amino acid sequence: CASSLRTSGAGELFF. V and J are TRBV5-1 and TRBJ2-2; 12 bases match TRBD2. The CDR3 totals 15 residues. CDR1 SGHRS and CDR2 YFSETQ come from the germline V gene. The J segment lost 6 bases and the V segment lost 1 base, leaving 1 base of the junction unmatched.

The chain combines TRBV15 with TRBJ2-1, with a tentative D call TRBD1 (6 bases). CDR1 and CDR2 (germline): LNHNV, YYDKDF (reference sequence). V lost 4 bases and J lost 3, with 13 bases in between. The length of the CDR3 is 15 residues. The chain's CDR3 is CATSTPGQLYNEQFF. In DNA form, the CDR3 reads TGTGCCACCAGCACCCCGGGACAACTCTACAATGAGCAGTTCTTC.

CDR3 in DNA: TGTGCCAGCAGCGGGACTAGCGGGAGACGTGATACGCAGTATTTT. It specifies CASSGTSGRRDTQYF. This rearrangement joins TRBV7-2 to TRBJ2-3; 14 nucleotides align to TRBD2. With 5 bases clipped from V and 6 bases from J, the junction kept 4 bases outside the gene matches. The CDR3 is made up of 15 amino acids. CDR1 and CDR2 from the germline V gene are SGHTA and FQGNSA. Variable domain in full (rest from reference TRBV7-2 and TRBJ2-3): GAGVSQSPSNKVTEKGKDVELRCDPISGHTALYWYRQSLGQGLEFLIYFQGNSAPDKSGLPSDRFSAERTGGSVSTLTIQRTQQEDSAVYLCASSGTSGRRDTQYFGPGTRLTVL.

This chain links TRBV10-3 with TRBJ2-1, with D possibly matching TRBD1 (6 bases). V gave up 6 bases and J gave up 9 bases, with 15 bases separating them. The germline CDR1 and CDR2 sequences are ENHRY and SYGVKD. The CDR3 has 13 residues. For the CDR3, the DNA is TGTGCCATCAGCCCCCAGGGGAACGGTGAGCAGTTCTTC. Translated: CAISPQGNGEQFF.

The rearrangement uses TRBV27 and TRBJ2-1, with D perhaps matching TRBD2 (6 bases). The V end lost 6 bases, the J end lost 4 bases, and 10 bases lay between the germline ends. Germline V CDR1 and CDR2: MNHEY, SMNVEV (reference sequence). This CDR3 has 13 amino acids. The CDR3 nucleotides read TGTGCCAGCAGCCAGCGGGTATACAATGAGCAGTTCTTC. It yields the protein CASSQRVYNEQFF.

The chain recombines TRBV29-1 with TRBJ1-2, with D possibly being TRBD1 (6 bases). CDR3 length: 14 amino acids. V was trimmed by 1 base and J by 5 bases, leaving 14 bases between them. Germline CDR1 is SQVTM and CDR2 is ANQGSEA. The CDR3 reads CSVEVGGAAYGYTF. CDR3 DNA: TGCAGCGTTGAAGTGGGGGGGGCCGCATATGGCTACACCTTC.

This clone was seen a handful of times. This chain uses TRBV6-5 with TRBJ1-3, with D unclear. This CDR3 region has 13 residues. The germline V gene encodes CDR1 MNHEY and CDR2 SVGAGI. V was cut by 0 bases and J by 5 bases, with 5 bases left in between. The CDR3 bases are TGTGCCAGCAGTTACTCCCTAAGAAACACCATATATTTT. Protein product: CASSYSLRNTIYF.

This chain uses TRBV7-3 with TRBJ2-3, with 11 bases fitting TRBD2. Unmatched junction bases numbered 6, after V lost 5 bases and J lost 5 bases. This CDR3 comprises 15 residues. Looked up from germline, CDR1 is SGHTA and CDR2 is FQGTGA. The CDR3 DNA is TGTGCCAGCAGCGAACTAGCGGGGGCCTTAGATACGCAGTATTTT. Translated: CASSELAGALDTQYF.

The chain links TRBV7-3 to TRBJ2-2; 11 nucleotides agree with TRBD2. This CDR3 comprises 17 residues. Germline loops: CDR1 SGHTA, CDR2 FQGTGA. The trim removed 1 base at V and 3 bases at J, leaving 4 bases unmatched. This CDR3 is CASSLMGLAVYTGELFF. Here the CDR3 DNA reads TGTGCCAGCAGCTTAATGGGACTAGCGGTATACACCGGGGAGCTGTTTTTT.

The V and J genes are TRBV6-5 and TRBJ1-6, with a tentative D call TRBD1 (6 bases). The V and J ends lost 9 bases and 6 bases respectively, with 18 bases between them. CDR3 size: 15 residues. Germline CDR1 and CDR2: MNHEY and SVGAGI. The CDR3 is CASHSREGVNSPLHF. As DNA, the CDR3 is TGTGCCAGTCACTCTCGGGAGGGGGTTAATTCACCCCTCCACTTT.

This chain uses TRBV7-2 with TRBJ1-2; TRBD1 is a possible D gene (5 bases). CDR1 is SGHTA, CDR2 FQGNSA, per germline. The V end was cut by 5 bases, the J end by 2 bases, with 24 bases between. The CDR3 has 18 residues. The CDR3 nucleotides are TGTGCCAGCAGCACCGGACCGAGTGGTACGGGACTAAACTATGGCTACACCTTC. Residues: CASSTGPSGTGLNYGYTF.

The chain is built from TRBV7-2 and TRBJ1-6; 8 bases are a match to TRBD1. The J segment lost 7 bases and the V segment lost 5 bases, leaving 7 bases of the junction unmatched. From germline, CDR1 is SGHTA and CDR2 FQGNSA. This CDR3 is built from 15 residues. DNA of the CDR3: TGTGCCAGCAGCCTGTGGGGACAGGTGAATTCACCCCTCCACTTT. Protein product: CASSLWGQVNSPLHF.

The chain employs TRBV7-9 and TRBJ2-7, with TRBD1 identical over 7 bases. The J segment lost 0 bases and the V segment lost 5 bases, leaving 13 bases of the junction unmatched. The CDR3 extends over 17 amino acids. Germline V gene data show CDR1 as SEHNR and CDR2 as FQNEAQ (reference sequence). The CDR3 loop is CASSPYGRGGTSYEQYF. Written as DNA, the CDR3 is TGTGCCAGCAGCCCCTATGGGAGAGGGGGCACCTCCTACGAGCAGTACTTC.

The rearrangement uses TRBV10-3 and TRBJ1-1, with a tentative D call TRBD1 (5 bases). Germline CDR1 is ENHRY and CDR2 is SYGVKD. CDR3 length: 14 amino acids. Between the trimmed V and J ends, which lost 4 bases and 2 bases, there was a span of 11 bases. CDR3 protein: CAISAGPRNTEAFF. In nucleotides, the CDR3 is TGTGCCATCAGTGCAGGGCCCCGAAACACTGAAGCTTTCTTT.

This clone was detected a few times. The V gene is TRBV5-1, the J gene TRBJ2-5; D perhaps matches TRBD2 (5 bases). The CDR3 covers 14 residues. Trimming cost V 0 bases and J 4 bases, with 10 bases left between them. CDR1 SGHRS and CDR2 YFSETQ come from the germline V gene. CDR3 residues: CASSLADYPETQYF. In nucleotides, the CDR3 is TGCGCCAGCAGCTTGGCCGACTATCCAGAGACCCAGTACTTC.

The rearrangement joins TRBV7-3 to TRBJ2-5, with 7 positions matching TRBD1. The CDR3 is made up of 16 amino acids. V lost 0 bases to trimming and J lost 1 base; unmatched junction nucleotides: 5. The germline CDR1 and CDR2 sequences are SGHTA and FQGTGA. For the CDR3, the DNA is TGTGCCAGCAGCTTAACAACAGGGGCCCCCCAAGAGACCCAGTACTTC. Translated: CASSLTTGAPQETQYF. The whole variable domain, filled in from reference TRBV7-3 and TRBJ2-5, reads GAGVSQTPSNKVTEKGKYVELRCDPISGHTALYWYRQSLGQGPEFLIYFQGTGAADDSGLPNDRFFAVRPEGSVSTLKIQRTERGDSAVYLCASSLTTGAPQETQYFGPGTRLLVL.

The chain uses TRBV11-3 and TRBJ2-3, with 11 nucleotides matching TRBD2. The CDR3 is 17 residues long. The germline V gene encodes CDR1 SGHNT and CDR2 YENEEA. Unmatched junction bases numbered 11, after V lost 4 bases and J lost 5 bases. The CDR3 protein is CASSSSGLAGGGDTQYF. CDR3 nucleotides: TGTGCCAGCAGCTCATCTGGGCTAGCGGGAGGCGGAGATACGCAGTATTTT.

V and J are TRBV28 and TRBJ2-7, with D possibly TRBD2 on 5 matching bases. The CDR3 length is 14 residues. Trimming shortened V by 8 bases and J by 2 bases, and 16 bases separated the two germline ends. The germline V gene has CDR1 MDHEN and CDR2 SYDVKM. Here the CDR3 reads CASRETGIPYEQYF. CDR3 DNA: TGTGCCAGCCGGGAAACGGGAATCCCCTACGAGCAGTACTTC.

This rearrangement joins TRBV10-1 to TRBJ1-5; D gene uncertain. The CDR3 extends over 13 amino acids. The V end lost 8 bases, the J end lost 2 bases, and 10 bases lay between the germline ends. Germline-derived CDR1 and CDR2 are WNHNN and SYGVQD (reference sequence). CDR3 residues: CASRGGRNQPQHF. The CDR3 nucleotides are TGCGCCAGCCGGGGAGGGCGCAATCAGCCCCAGCATTTT.

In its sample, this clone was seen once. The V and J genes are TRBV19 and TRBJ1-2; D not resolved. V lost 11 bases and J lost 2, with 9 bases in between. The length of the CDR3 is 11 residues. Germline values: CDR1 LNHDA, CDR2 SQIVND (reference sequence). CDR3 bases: TGTGCCGCGGGGAGCAACTATGGCTACACCTTC. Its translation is CAAGSNYGYTF.